The entry that follows covers one T cell receptor beta chain sequence. Germline is not matched at one junction end, which may reflect a read error. Terminally differentiated effector memory CD45RA+ cells were excluded by CCR7 positive selection of CD45RO-negative cells. The method was immunoSEQ multiplex PCR; TCRdb's version includes in-frame clones alone and lacks a portion of them. The top ten clones hold 1% to 1.5% of a sample with about 2 million clones, roughly 94% of them seen once. The data were taken from a study of shared clonotypes between healthy human individuals. Across the study: The plates for each donor numbered three CD4 naive, three CD4 memory, two CD8 naive and one CD8 memory.

Germline-derived CDR1 and CDR2 are ENHRY and SYGVKD. This CDR3 contains 15 residues. The sequence was collected from a man younger than 30 in good health. The chain joins TRBV10-3 to TRBJ2-2; TRBD2 might be the D (5 bases). Sequenced material: naive CD8+ T cells sorted from blood. The CDR3 DNA reads TGTGCCACCAGTCCGGACTTCGCGAACACCGGGGAGCTGTTTTTT. Translation gives CATSPDFANTGELFF.